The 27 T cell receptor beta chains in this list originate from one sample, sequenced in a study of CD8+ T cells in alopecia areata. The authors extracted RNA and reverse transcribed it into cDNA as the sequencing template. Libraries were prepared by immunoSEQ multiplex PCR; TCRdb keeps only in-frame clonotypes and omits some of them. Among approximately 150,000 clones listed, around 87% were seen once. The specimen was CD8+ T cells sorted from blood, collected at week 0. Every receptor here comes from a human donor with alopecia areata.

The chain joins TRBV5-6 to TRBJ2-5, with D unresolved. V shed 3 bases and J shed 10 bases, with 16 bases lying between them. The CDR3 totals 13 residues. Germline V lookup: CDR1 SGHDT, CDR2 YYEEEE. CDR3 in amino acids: CASSSSSSVIQYF. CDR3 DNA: TGTGCCAGCAGCTCCTCAAGTAGTGTTATCCAGTACTTC.

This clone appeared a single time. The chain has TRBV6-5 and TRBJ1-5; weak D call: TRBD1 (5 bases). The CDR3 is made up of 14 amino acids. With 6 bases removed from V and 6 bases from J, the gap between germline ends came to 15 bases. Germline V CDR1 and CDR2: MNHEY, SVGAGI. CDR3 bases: TGTGCCAGCAGCCCCAGCGATGGGGGTCAGCCCCAGCATTTT. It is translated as CASSPSDGGQPQHF.

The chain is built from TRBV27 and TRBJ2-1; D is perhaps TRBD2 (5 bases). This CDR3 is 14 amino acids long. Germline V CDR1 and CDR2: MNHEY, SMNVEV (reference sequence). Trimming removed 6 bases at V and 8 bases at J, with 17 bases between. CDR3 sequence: CASSFFSAHDEQFF. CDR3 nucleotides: TGTGCCAGCAGCTTTTTTAGCGCCCACGATGAGCAGTTCTTC.

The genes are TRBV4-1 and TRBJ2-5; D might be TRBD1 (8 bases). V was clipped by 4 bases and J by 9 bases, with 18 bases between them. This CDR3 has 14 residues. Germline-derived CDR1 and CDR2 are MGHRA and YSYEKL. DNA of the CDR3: TGCGCCAGCAGCCTGGAACAGGGGGAGGGGCCCCAGTACTTC. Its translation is CASSLEQGEGPQYF.

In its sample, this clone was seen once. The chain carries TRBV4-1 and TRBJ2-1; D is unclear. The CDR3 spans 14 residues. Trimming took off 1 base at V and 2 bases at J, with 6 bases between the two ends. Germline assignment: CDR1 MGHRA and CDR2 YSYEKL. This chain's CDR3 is CASSQALTYNEQFF. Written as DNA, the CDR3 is TGCGCCAGCAGCCAAGCCCTAACCTACAATGAGCAGTTCTTC.

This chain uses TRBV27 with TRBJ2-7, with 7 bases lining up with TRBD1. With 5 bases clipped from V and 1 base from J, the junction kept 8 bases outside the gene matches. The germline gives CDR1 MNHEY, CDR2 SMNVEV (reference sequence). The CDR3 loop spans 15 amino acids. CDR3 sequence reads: CASSASTGVSYEQYF. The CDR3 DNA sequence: TGTGCCAGCAGTGCGTCAACAGGGGTATCCTACGAGCAGTACTTC.

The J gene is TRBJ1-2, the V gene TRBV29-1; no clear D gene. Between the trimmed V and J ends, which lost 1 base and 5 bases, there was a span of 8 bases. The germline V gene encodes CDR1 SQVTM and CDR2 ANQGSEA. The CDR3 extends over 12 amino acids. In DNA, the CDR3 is TGCAGCGTTGAAGCCCGGGAGTATGGCTACACCTTC. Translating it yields CSVEAREYGYTF.

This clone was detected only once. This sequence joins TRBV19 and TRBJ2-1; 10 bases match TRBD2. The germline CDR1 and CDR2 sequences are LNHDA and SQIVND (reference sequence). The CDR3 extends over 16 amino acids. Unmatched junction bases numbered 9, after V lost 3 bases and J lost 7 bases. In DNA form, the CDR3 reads TGTGCCAGTAGTATGGAGCGGGAGGGCCAATGGAATGAGCAGTTCTTC. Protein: CASSMEREGQWNEQFF.

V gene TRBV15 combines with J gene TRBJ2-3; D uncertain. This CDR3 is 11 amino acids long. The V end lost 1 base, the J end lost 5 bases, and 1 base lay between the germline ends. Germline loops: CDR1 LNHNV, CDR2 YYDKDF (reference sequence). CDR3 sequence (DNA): TGTGCCACCAGCAGAGGAGATACGCAGTATTTT. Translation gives CATSRGDTQYF.

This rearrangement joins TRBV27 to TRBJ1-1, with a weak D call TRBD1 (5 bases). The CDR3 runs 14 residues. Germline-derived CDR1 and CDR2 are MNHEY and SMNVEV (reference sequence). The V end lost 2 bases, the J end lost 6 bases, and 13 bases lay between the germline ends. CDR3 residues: CASSLIDSTAEAFF. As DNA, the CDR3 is TGTGCCAGCAGTTTAATCGACAGCACGGCTGAAGCTTTCTTT.

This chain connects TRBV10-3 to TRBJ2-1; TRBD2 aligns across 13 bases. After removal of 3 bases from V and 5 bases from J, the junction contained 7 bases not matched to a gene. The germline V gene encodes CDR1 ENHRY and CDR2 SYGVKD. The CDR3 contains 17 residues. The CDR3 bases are TGTGCCATCAGTGAAAGACTAGCGGGAGGAAGGAACAATGAGCAGTTCTTC. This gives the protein CAISERLAGGRNNEQFF.

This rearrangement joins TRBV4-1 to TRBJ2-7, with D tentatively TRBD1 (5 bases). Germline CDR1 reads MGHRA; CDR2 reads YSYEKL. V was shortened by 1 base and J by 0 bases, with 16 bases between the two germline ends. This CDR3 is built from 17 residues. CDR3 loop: CASSQVSDSSFSYEQYF. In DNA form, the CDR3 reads TGCGCCAGCAGCCAAGTTTCCGACAGCAGTTTCTCCTACGAGCAGTACTTC.

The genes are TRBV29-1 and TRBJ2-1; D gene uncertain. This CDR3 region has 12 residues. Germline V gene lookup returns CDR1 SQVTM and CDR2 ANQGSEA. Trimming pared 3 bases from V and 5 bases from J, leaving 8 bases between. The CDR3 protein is CSVDNGHNEQFF. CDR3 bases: TGCAGCGTTGATAACGGTCACAATGAGCAGTTCTTC.

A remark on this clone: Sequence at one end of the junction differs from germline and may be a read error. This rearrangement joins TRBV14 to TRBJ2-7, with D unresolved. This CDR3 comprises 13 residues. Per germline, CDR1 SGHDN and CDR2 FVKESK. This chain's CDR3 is CASSQERSSEQYF. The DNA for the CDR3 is TGTGCCAGCAGCCAAGAAAGGTCCTCCGAGCAGTACTTC.

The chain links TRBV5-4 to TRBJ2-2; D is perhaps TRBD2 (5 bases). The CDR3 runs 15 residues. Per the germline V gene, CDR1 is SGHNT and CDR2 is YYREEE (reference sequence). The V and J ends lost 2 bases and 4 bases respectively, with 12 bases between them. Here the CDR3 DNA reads TGTGCCAGCAGCTTTTCGGGAAGGGCCACCGGGGAGCTGTTTTTT. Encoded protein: CASSFSGRATGELFF.

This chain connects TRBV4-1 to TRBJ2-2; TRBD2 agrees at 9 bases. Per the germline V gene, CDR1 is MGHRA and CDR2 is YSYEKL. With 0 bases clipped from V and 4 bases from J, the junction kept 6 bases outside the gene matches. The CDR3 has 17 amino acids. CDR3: CASSQDPSGVGTGELFF. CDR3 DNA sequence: TGCGCCAGCAGCCAAGATCCTAGCGGGGTGGGCACCGGGGAGCTGTTTTTT.

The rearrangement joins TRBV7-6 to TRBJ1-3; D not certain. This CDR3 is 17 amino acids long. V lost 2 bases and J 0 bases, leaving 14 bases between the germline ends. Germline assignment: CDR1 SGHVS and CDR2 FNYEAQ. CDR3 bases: TGTGCCAGCAGCTTAAGCTGGGGTCCTAGCTCTGGAAACACCATATATTTT. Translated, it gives CASSLSWGPSSGNTIYF.

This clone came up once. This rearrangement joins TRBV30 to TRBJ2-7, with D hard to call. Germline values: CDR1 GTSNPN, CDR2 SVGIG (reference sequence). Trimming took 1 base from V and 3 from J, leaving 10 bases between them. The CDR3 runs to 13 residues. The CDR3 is CAWSALQSYEQYF. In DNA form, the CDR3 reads TGTGCCTGGAGTGCGCTACAGAGCTACGAGCAGTACTTC.

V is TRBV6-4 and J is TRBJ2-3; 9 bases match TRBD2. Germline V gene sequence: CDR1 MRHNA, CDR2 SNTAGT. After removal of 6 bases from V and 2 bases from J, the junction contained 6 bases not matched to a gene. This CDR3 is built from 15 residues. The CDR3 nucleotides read TGTGCCAGCAGGGCGACTAGCGGATACACAGATACGCAGTATTTT. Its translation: CASRATSGYTDTQYF.

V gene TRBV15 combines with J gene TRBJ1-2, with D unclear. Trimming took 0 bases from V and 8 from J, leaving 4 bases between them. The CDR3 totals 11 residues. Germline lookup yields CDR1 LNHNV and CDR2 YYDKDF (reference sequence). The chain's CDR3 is CATSRDQGYTF. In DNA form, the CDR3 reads TGTGCCACCAGCAGAGATCAGGGCTACACCTTC.

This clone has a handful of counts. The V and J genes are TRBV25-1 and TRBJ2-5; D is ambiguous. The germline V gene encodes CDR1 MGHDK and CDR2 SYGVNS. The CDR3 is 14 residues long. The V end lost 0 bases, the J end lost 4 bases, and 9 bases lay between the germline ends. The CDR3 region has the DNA TGTGCCAGCAGTGAATACAGTCTGACAGAGACCCAGTACTTC. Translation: CASSEYSLTETQYF.

This CDR3 reads CASSIDRSGGSNGGYTF. The CDR3 bases are TGTGCCAGTAGTATAGATCGCAGCGGGGGCTCTAACGGTGGCTACACCTTC. The rearrangement links TRBV19 to TRBJ1-2, with a weak D call TRBD1 (6 bases). The V gene's germline CDR1 is LNHDA and CDR2 SQIVND (reference sequence). CDR3 length: 17 residues. V dropped 0 bases and J dropped 7 bases, with 21 bases sitting between them.

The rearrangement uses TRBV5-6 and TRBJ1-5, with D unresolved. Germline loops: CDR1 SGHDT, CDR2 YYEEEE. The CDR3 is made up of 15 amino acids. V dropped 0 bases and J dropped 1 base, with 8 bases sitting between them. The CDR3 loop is CASSLGAGSNQPQHF. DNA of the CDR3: TGTGCCAGCAGCTTGGGGGCGGGGAGCAATCAGCCCCAGCATTTT.

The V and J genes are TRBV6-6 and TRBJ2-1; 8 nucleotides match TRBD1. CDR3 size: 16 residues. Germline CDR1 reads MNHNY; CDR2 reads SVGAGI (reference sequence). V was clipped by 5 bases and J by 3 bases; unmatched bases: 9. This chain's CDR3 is CASSKTTGVFYNEQFF. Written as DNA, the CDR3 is TGTGCCAGCAGTAAGACGACAGGGGTTTTCTACAATGAGCAGTTCTTC.

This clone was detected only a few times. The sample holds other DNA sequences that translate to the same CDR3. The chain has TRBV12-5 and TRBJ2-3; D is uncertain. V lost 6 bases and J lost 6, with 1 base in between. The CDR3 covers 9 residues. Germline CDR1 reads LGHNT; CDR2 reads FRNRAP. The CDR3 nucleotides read TGTGCTAGTGGGGATACGCAGTATTTT. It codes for CASGDTQYF.

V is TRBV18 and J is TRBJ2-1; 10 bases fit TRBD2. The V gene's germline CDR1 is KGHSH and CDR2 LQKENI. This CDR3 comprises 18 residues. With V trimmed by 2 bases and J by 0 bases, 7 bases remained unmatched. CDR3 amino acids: CASSPYERGGNSYNEQFF. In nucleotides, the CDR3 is TGTGCCAGCTCACCATACGAGCGGGGGGGCAACTCCTACAATGAGCAGTTCTTC. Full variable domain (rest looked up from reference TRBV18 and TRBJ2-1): NAGVMQNPRHLVRRRGQEARLRCSPMKGHSHVYWYRQLPEEGLKFMVYLQKENIIDESGMPKERFSAEFPKEGPSILRIQQVVRGDSAAYFCASSPYERGGNSYNEQFFGPGTRLTVL.

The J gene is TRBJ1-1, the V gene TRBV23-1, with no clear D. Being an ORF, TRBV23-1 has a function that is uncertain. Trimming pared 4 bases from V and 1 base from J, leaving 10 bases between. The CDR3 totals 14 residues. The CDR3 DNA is TGCGCCAGCAGTCGCCCCAAAGGGAACACTGAAGCTTTCTTT. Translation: CASSRPKGNTEAFF.